The present T cell receptor beta chain was sequenced within a study of cytomegalovirus exposure and HLA in healthy donors. 13 Jbeta primers and 60 Vbeta primers were used for the PCR. Produced via immunoSEQ multiplex PCR; TCRdb's table is partial and in-frame only. The sample yields approximately 120,000 clones, approximately 80% seen once. Germline V lookup: CDR1 GTSNPN, CDR2 SVGIG (reference sequence). This CDR3 has 13 residues. The germline V and J ends were trimmed by 5 bases and 7 bases, with 12 bases remaining between them. Points on this clone: The target antigen is unknown.

General study findings and limits: Data from an earlier analysis indicated that most TCR beta V segments were productive either about 87% or about 30% of the time. In a later analysis, TCR beta V- and J-gene trimming showed a link to a missense DCLRE1C variant. The classifier, whose performance was assessed in both the original and validation cohorts, reportedly diagnosed cytomegalovirus status with high specificity and sensitivity.

The genes are TRBV30 and TRBJ1-6; tentative D call: TRBD1 (5 bases). The receptor was isolated from a young man in good health and CMV-seronegative. The sequencing input was PBMCs. CDR3 protein: CAWGAKGNSPLHF. CDR3 nucleotide sequence: TGTGCCTGGGGCGCGAAGGGGAATTCACCCCTCCACTTT.